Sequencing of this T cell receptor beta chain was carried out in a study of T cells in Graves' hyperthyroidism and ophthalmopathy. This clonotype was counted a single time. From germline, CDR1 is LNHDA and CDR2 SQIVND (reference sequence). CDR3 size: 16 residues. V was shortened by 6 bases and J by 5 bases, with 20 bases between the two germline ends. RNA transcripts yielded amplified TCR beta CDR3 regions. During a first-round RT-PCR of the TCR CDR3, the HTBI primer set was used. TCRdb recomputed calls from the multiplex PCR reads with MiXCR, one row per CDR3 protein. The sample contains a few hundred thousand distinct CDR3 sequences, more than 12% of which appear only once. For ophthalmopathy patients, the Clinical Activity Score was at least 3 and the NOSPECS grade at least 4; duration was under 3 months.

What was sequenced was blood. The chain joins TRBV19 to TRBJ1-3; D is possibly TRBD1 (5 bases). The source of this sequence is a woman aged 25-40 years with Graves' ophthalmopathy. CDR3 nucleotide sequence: TGTGCCAGTAGCCGCACCTGGGACCCGGCACGAAACACCATATATTTT. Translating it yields CASSRTWDPARNTIYF.